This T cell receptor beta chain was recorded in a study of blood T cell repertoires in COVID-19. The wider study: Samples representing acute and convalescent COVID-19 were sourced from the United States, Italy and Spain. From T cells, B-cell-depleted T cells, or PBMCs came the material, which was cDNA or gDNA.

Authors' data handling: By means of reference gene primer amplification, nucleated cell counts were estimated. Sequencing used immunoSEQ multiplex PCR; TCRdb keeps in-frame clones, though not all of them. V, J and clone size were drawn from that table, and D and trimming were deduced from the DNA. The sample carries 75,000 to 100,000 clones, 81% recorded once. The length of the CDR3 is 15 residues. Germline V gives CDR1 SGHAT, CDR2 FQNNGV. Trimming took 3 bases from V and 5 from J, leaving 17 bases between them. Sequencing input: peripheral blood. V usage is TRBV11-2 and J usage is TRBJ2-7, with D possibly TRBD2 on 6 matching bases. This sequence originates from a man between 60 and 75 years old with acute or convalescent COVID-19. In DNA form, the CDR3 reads TGTGCCAGCAGCTTTAGCGGCTTCCTCCTAGACGAGCAGTACTTC. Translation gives CASSFSGFLLDEQYF.